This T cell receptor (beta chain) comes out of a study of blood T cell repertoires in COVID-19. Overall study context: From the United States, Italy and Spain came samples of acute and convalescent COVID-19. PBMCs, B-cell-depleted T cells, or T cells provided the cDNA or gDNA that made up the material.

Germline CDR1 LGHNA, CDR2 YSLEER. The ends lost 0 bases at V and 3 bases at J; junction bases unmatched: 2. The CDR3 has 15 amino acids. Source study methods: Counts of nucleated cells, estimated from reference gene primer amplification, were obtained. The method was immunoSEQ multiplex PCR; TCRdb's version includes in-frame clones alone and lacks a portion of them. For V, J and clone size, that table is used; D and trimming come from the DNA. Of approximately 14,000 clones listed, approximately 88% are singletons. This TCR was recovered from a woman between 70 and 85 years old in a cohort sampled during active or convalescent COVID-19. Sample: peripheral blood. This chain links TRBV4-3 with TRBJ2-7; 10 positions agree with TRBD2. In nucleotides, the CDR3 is TGCGCCAGCAGCCAAGAAGCGGGGGGGTACTACGAGCAGTACTTC. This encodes CASSQEAGGYYEQYF.